Below, 32 T cell receptor beta chains from the same sample are listed, as sequenced in a study of blood T cell repertoires in COVID-19. Measured with immunoSEQ multiplex PCR; TCRdb has only the in-frame clones, and not every one. Among under 200,000 clones listed, more than 85% were seen once. Material for sequencing was peripheral blood. The receptors stem from a man in his 70s with active or convalescent COVID-19.

The chain combines TRBV2 with TRBJ1-6; D ambiguous. V lost 9 bases and J lost 7, with 19 bases in between. The length of the CDR3 is 15 residues. The germline V gene has CDR1 SNHLY and CDR2 FYNNEI. The CDR3 is CARKPGREGNSPLHF. The CDR3, as DNA: TGTGCCAGAAAACCGGGCCGAGAGGGAAATTCACCCCTCCACTTT.

The rearrangement links TRBV5-1 to TRBJ2-5, with D perhaps matching TRBD1 (5 bases). This CDR3 region has 13 residues. V gave up 0 bases and J gave up 3 bases, with 6 bases separating them. CDR1 is SGHRS and CDR2 is YFSETQ in the germline V gene. The chain's CDR3 is CASSLGQKETQYF. The DNA of the CDR3 is TGCGCCAGCAGCTTGGGACAGAAAGAGACCCAGTACTTC.

The chain combines TRBV9 with TRBJ1-1; D remains ambiguous. Trimming removed 0 bases from V and 1 base from J, with 10 bases in between. In germline, CDR1 is SGDLS, CDR2 YYNGEE. This CDR3 is 15 amino acids long. CDR3 region: CASSVGHRANTEAFF. CDR3 nucleotide sequence: TGTGCCAGCAGCGTAGGGCACAGAGCGAACACTGAAGCTTTCTTT.

This sequence joins TRBV21-1 and TRBJ2-3; the table's D call, TRBD2, has no DNA check behind it. TRBV21-1 is an annotated pseudogene. CDR3 length: 17 amino acids. In nucleotides, the CDR3 is TGTGCCAGCAGGCTTGGGACTAGCGGGGGGACCACAGATACGCAGTATTTT. This translates into CASRLGTSGGTTDTQYF.

The chain combines TRBV5-1 with TRBJ1-6; 8 bases are shared with TRBD1. The CDR3 has 16 residues. Per germline, CDR1 SGHRS and CDR2 YFSETQ. V trimming: 4 bases; J trimming: 7 bases; junction bases outside the gene matches: 10. CDR3 protein: CASSNRTGRENSPLHF. The CDR3 nucleotides are TGCGCCAGCAGCAACAGGACAGGGCGGGAGAATTCACCCCTCCACTTT.

This chain joins TRBV4-3 and TRBJ1-6; D is undetermined. The CDR3 contains 17 residues. Looked up from germline, CDR1 is LGHNA and CDR2 is YSLEER. Trimming cost V 4 bases and J 10 bases, with 23 bases left between them. CDR3 in amino acids: CASSPERAAVRVSPLHF. The CDR3 DNA sequence: TGCGCCAGCAGCCCGGAGAGGGCTGCCGTTCGGGTCTCACCCCTCCACTTT.

The gene calls are TRBV27 and TRBJ2-7, with a possible D match to TRBD2 (6 bases). CDR3 length: 12 amino acids. Trimming took 5 bases from V and 6 from J, leaving 11 bases between them. CDR1 MNHEY and CDR2 SMNVEV come from the germline V gene (reference sequence). The DNA of the CDR3 is TGTGCCAGCAGTCTTAGCGGTGCCGAGCAGTACTTC. Encoded protein: CASSLSGAEQYF.

The chain uses TRBV2 and TRBJ2-5, with D possibly being TRBD2 (7 bases). V dropped 6 bases and J dropped 5 bases, with 22 bases sitting between them. The V gene's germline CDR1 is SNHLY and CDR2 FYNNEI. This CDR3 has 16 amino acids. CDR3 protein: CASSLLGGDSGETQYF. Written as DNA, the CDR3 is TGTGCCAGCAGCCTATTAGGGGGGGATTCTGGCGAGACCCAGTACTTC.

J is TRBJ2-7 and V is TRBV29-1; tentatively, D is TRBD2 (6 bases). Germline lookup yields CDR1 SQVTM and CDR2 ANQGSEA. V dropped 4 bases and J dropped 5 bases, with 12 bases sitting between them. CDR3 length equals 12 residues. The CDR3 nucleotides read TGCAGCGTTGGGACTATTGGCAACGAGCAGTACTTC. Residues: CSVGTIGNEQYF.

The chain joins TRBV28 to TRBJ1-5; D possibly corresponds to TRBD1 (5 bases). Trimming pared 7 bases from V and 6 bases from J, leaving 19 bases between. CDR1 and CDR2 (germline): MDHEN, SYDVKM. The CDR3 runs to 15 residues. The CDR3 protein is CASNPNGGGPQPQHF. CDR3 DNA sequence: TGTGCCAGCAACCCCAACGGGGGAGGGCCTCAGCCCCAGCATTTT. The full variable domain, in which reference TRBV28 and TRBJ1-5 provide the parts outside the CDR3, is DVKVTQSSRYLVKRTGEKVFLECVQDMDHENMFWYRQDPGLGLRLIYFSYDVKMKEKGDIPEGYSVSREKKERFSLILESASTNQTSMYLCASNPNGGGPQPQHFGDGTRLSIL.

The gene calls are TRBV7-2 and TRBJ2-2; 7 bases match TRBD1. V lost 5 bases and J lost 4; bases outside the gene matches: 10. This CDR3 has 16 residues. Germline-derived CDR1 and CDR2 are SGHTA and FQGNSA. The CDR3, as DNA: TGTGCCAGCAGCATACCTAGGGGGCTTACCACCGGGGAGCTGTTTTTT. Protein sequence: CASSIPRGLTTGELFF.

This clone has a single count. This chain uses TRBV3-1 (or the pseudogene TRBV3-2) with TRBJ2-7, with 9 bases lining up with TRBD1. This CDR3 has 14 residues. J was trimmed by 2 bases and V by 4 bases; bases with no gene match: 3. Germline-derived CDR1 and CDR2 are LGHDT and YNNKEL (reference sequence). CDR3 DNA: TGTGCCAGCAGCCCCGGGGACAGGGCCTACGAGCAGTACTTC. It codes for CASSPGDRAYEQYF.

The chain is built from TRBV9 and TRBJ1-4, with D maybe TRBD1 (5 bases). Germline CDR1 reads SGDLS; CDR2 reads YYNGEE. The CDR3 loop spans 17 amino acids. Trimming stripped 2 bases from V and 2 bases from J, with 16 bases between. CDR3 amino acids: CASSVGMGKGTNEKLFF. CDR3 nucleotides: TGTGCCAGCAGCGTTGGGATGGGGAAGGGGACTAATGAAAAACTGTTTTTT.

The rearrangement joins TRBV9 to TRBJ2-3; weak D call: TRBD1 (6 bases). Germline V lookup: CDR1 SGDLS, CDR2 YYNGEE. This CDR3 is 16 amino acids long. V was cut by 0 bases and J by 6 bases, with 17 bases left in between. CDR3 in DNA: TGTGCCAGCAGCGTAGCAGGGGCCCCGACGTGGGATACGCAGTATTTT. It is translated as CASSVAGAPTWDTQYF. Full variable domain (outside the CDR3, taken from reference TRBV9 and TRBJ2-3): DSGVTQTPKHLITATGQRVTLRCSPRSGDLSVYWYQQSLDQGLQFLIQYYNGEERAKGNILERFSAQQFPDLHSELNLSSLELGDSALYFCASSVAGAPTWDTQYFGPGTRLTVL.

V and J are TRBV28 and TRBJ2-3, with TRBD2 identical over 9 bases. Trimming at V came to 8 bases and at J to 6 bases, leaving 6 bases not matched to a gene. The CDR3 spans 13 residues. Germline loops: CDR1 MDHEN, CDR2 SYDVKM. CDR3 nucleotide sequence: TGTGCCAGCTTTAGCGGGAGTGGGGATACGCAGTATTTT. Translation gives CASFSGSGDTQYF.

The chain links TRBV27 to TRBJ1-2, with D tentatively TRBD1 (6 bases). CDR1 MNHEY and CDR2 SMNVEV come from the germline V gene (reference sequence). Trimming cost V 6 bases and J 0 bases, with 14 bases left between them. CDR3 length: 15 amino acids. The DNA for the CDR3 is TGTGCCAGCAGATATGACAGGTTAACTAACTATGGCTACACCTTC. Amino acids: CASRYDRLTNYGYTF.

The genes are TRBV14 and TRBJ2-1, with unresolved D. Trimming stripped 2 bases from V and 3 bases from J, with 11 bases between. This CDR3 region has 15 residues. Germline CDR1 SGHDN, CDR2 FVKESK. CDR3 nucleotides: TGTGCCAGCAGCCAAATACATGCCCTCTACAATGAGCAGTTCTTC. As protein: CASSQIHALYNEQFF. The full variable domain, its missing parts supplied by reference TRBV14 and TRBJ2-1, is EAGVTQFPSHSVIEKGQTVTLRCDPISGHDNLYWYRRVMGKEIKFLLHFVKESKQDESGMPNNRFLAERTGGTYSTLKVQPAELEDSGVYFCASSQIHALYNEQFFGPGTRLTVL.

The J gene is TRBJ2-7, the V gene TRBV6-2 or TRBV6-3; 11 bases align to TRBD2. Germline assignment: CDR1 MNHEY and CDR2 SVGEGT. V dropped 5 bases and J dropped 0; count of bases not matched to a gene: 18. This CDR3 is built from 20 residues. The CDR3 loop is CASSIPGPGLAERASYEQYF. The CDR3 nucleotides are TGTGCCAGCAGTATACCCGGACCGGGACTAGCGGAACGCGCCTCCTACGAGCAGTACTTC.

V usage is TRBV27 and J usage is TRBJ2-4; maybe TRBD1 (7 bases). Trimming left V 8 bases short and J 9 bases short, with 20 bases between. The CDR3 loop spans 14 amino acids. From germline, CDR1 is MNHEY and CDR2 SMNVEV (reference sequence). The CDR3 sequence is CASSGGRGRGIQYF. The CDR3, as DNA: TGTGCCAGCTCCGGGGGAAGGGGGCGGGGCATTCAGTACTTC.

In DNA form, the CDR3 reads TGCAGCGTTGGAGCGGAGCGGGGCTTAAGCTCCTACAATGAGCAGTTCTTC. Its protein is CSVGAERGLSSYNEQFF. The chain couples TRBV29-1 to TRBJ2-1, with 7 bases matching TRBD2. Germline CDR1 SQVTM, CDR2 ANQGSEA. The CDR3 length is 17 residues. Trimming at V came to 4 bases and at J to 0 bases, leaving 12 bases not matched to a gene.

The rearrangement joins TRBV28 to TRBJ1-5, with 7 bases aligning to TRBD1. CDR1 and CDR2 (germline): MDHEN, SYDVKM. The CDR3 spans 15 residues. The V gene end was trimmed by 6 bases and the J gene end by 3 bases; junction bases not matched to a gene: 8. The CDR3 bases are TGTGCCAGCAGCTCCGGACAGGCCACCAATCAGCCCCAGCATTTT. This translates into CASSSGQATNQPQHF. Using reference TRBV28 and TRBJ1-5 for the parts outside the CDR3, the full variable domain is DVKVTQSSRYLVKRTGEKVFLECVQDMDHENMFWYRQDPGLGLRLIYFSYDVKMKEKGDIPEGYSVSREKKERFSLILESASTNQTSMYLCASSSGQATNQPQHFGDGTRLSIL.

V usage is TRBV4-1 and J usage is TRBJ1-5; 8 nucleotides match TRBD1. V lost 4 bases and J lost 6; bases outside the gene matches: 8. The CDR3 has 15 residues. Germline-derived CDR1 and CDR2 are MGHRA and YSYEKL. The CDR3 is CASSLDQGASQPQHF. The CDR3, as DNA: TGCGCCAGCAGCCTAGATCAGGGGGCAAGTCAGCCCCAGCATTTT.

The chain recombines TRBV7-9 with TRBJ1-4, with D uncertain. This CDR3 contains 15 residues. Trimming removed 2 bases from V and 0 bases from J, with 7 bases in between. Germline CDR1 reads SEHNR; CDR2 reads FQNEAQ (reference sequence). CDR3 bases: TGTGCCAGCAGCTTAACGCGGCCAACTAATGAAAAACTGTTTTTT. Translated, it gives CASSLTRPTNEKLFF.

This clone was recorded a few times. V and J are TRBV2 and TRBJ1-4; 7 bases line up with TRBD1. In germline, CDR1 is SNHLY, CDR2 FYNNEI. The CDR3 spans 13 residues. Trimming removed 8 bases from V and 4 bases from J; junction bases left unmatched: 4. This chain's CDR3 is CASRRGNNEKLFF. The CDR3 DNA is TGTGCCAGCCGCAGGGGGAATAATGAAAAACTGTTTTTT.

The V and J genes are TRBV2 and TRBJ1-5; a weak D match, TRBD1 (5 bases). V was shortened by 6 bases and J by 2 bases, with 8 bases between the two germline ends. The length of the CDR3 is 13 residues. Germline V gives CDR1 SNHLY, CDR2 FYNNEI. The CDR3 nucleotides read TGTGCCAGCAGGGTAGGGGGCAATCAGCCCCAGCATTTT. Translating gives CASRVGGNQPQHF.

The chain has TRBV28 and TRBJ1-6; D uncertain. The V gene's germline CDR1 is MDHEN and CDR2 SYDVKM. The CDR3 totals 14 residues. Trimming removed 3 bases from V and 3 bases from J, with 6 bases in between. CDR3: CASSLQNYNSPLHF. As DNA, the CDR3 is TGTGCCAGCAGTTTGCAGAACTATAATTCACCCCTCCACTTT.

This chain joins TRBV6-5 and TRBJ2-7, with D possibly being TRBD1 (6 bases). CDR1 is MNHEY, CDR2 SVGAGI, per germline. The CDR3 runs 12 residues. V lost 6 bases and J lost 7, with 13 bases in between. The CDR3 sequence is CASSGRGREQYF. CDR3 sequence (DNA): TGTGCCAGCAGCGGCAGGGGTAGGGAGCAGTACTTC.

The chain is built from TRBV28 and TRBJ2-1; possibly TRBD1 for D (5 bases). Germline V gene data show CDR1 as MDHEN and CDR2 as SYDVKM. The length of the CDR3 is 13 residues. V lost 5 bases, J lost 2 bases, and 7 bases lay in between. CDR3 sequence (DNA): TGTGCCAGCAGTACGGACACCTACAATGAGCAGTTCTTC. It specifies CASSTDTYNEQFF.

The gene calls are TRBV19 and TRBJ1-5; 7 bases align to TRBD1. The V gene's germline CDR1 is LNHDA and CDR2 SQIVND (reference sequence). Trimming removed 10 bases from V and 0 bases from J; junction bases left unmatched: 12. This CDR3 region has 16 residues. The CDR3 loop reads CATNQDRRFSNQPQHF. As DNA, the CDR3 is TGTGCCACCAATCAGGACAGGAGGTTTAGCAATCAGCCCCAGCATTTT.

This chain connects TRBV7-9 to TRBJ2-2; perhaps TRBD2 as D (6 bases). V lost 4 bases, J lost 6 bases, and 12 bases lay in between. The CDR3 loop spans 14 amino acids. The germline V gene encodes CDR1 SEHNR and CDR2 FQNEAQ (reference sequence). The CDR3: CASSSRVAAGELFF. CDR3 bases: TGTGCCAGCAGCTCGAGGGTAGCGGCCGGGGAGCTGTTTTTT.

This clone was recorded a few times. This sequence joins TRBV5-4 and TRBJ2-2; D possibly corresponds to TRBD2 (5 bases). CDR1 is SGHNT, CDR2 YYREEE, per germline (reference sequence). V was cut by 4 bases and J by 3 bases, with 10 bases left in between. The CDR3 totals 14 residues. DNA for the CDR3: TGTGCCAGCAGCCTAGGACTTGACACCGGGGAGCTGTTTTTT. The encoded protein is CASSLGLDTGELFF.

V usage is TRBV6-5 and J usage is TRBJ2-7; weak D call: TRBD2 (6 bases). Germline V gene lookup returns CDR1 MNHEY and CDR2 SVGAGI. Trimming took 6 bases from V and 2 from J, leaving 14 bases between them. This CDR3 is 14 amino acids long. The CDR3, as DNA: TGTGCCAGCAGGACTAGGGGACCTACCTACGAGCAGTACTTC. Residues: CASRTRGPTYEQYF.